This TCR beta chain is from a study of spatial heterogeneity in lung cancer. Turning to the study itself: Detection of beta-chain sequences consistently exceeded that of alpha-chain sequences.

TCRdb re-called the 5' RACE reads through MiXCR, storing one row per CDR3 protein. Found here are 13,000 or so distinct CDR3 sequences, about 4% of them singletons; the top ten hold 8% to 9%. There are 15 residues in the CDR3. With 6 bases removed from V and 2 bases from J, the gap between germline ends came to 14 bases. Germline CDR1 reads LNHDA; CDR2 reads SQIVND (reference sequence). This clonotype has ten or more counts. Its antigen is unknown. Time point in this sample: sample taken at primary tumor resection. Study-level points and caveats: In tumors, expanded intratumoral alpha and beta TCR counts tracked mutation counts.

This chain links TRBV19 with TRBJ2-1; D is possibly TRBD2 (5 bases). This clonotype originated in a male donor with early-stage non-small cell lung cancer. Sequences were derived from lung tumor tissue, sampled at surgery. The CDR3 reads CASRPPQRTYNEQFF. DNA for the CDR3: TGTGCCAGTAGACCCCCACAGCGGACCTACAATGAGCAGTTCTTC.